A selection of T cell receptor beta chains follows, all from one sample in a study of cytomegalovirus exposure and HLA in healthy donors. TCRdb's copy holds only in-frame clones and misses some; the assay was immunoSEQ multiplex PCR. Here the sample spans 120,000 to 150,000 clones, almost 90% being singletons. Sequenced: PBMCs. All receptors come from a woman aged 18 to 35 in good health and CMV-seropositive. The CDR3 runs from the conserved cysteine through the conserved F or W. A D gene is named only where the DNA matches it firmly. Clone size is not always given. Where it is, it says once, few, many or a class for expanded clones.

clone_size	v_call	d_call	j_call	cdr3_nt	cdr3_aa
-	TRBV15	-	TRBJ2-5	TGTGCCACCTCACGGGCGGGGACGGAGGAGACCCAGTACTTC	CATSRAGTEETQYF
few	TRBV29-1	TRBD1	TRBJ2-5	TGCAGCTCCCGACAGGGGTCCGGGGAGACCCAGTACTTC	CSSRQGSGETQYF
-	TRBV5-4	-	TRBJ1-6	TGTGCCAGCAGCTTGCGGGTAACGAATTCACCCCTCCACTTT	CASSLRVTNSPLHF
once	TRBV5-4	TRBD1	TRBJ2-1	TGTGCCAGCAGCAGTCCGGACAGGGACAATGAGCAGTTCTTC	CASSSPDRDNEQFF
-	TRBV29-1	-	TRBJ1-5	TGCAGCGTTGAGACCGGGCCCACAGGTCCTAGCAATCAGCCCCAGCATTTT	CSVETGPTGPSNQPQHF
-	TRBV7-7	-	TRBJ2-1	TGTGCTAGCAGCTTGGGTTGGACAAGCGAGCAGTTCTTC	CASSLGWTSEQFF
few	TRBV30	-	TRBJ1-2	TGTGCCTGGAGTGTAACGTGGGGGGAGGATGGCTACACCTTC	CAWSVTWGEDGYTF
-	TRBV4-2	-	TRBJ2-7	TGTGCCAGCAGCCAAGATTGGCTGAACTACGAGCAGTACTTC	CASSQDWLNYEQYF
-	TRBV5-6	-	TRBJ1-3	TGTGCCAGCAGCTTCGGCGGACAGGGAAACACCATATATTTT	CASSFGGQGNTIYF
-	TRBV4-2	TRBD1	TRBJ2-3	TGTGCCAGCAGCCAATGGACAGGGCAAAGCACAGATACGCAGTATTTT	CASSQWTGQSTDTQYF
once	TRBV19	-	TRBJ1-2	TGTGCCAGTACCGAGGGTAACTATGGCTACACCTTC	CASTEGNYGYTF
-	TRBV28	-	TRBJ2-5	TGTGCCAGCAGCTGGACAGCCGAAGAGACCCAGTACTTC	CASSWTAEETQYF
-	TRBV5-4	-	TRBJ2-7	TGTGCCAGCAGCTTGGCTAGGAACGAGCAGTACTTC	CASSLARNEQYF
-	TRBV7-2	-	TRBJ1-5	TGTGCCAGCAGCTTAGTGCGGAGGAATCAGCCCCAGCATTTT	CASSLVRRNQPQHF
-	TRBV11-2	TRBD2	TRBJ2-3	TGTGCCAGCAGTCCGGGACTAGAGATAACAGATACGCAGTATTTT	CASSPGLEITDTQYF
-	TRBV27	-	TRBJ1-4	TGTGCCAGCGGCGGATTTAATGAAAAACTGTTTTTT	CASGGFNEKLFF
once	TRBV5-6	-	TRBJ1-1	TGTGCCAGCGCCTCGATAGGGGGTCTGAACACTGAAGCTTTCTTT	CASASIGGLNTEAFF
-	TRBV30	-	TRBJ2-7	TGTGCCTGGAGTGTACGGTGGAGCGAGCAGTACTTC	CAWSVRWSEQYF
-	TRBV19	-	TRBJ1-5	TGTGCCAGTAGGGCGCAGGGCAATCAGCCCCAGCATTTT	CASRAQGNQPQHF
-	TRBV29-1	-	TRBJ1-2	TGCAGCGTTGAACTTCGGCAGGGAGGGAAAGGTTATGGCTACACCTTC	CSVELRQGGKGYGYTF
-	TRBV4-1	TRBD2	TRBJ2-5	TGCGCCAGCAGCCAAGGAGTGGCGGGGGGGTACCAAGAGACCCAGTACTTC	CASSQGVAGGYQETQYF
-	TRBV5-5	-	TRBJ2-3	TGTGCCAGCAGCTTTACAGGGAAACCAGATACGCAGTATTTT	CASSFTGKPDTQYF
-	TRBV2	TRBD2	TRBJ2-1	TGTGCCAGCACAGTTCAGCGGGGGGCCCTAGGTGAGCAGTTCTTC	CASTVQRGALGEQFF
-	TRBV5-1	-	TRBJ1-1	TGCGCCAGCAGCTTGGCCGCGGGGAACACTGAAGCTTTCTTT	CASSLAAGNTEAFF
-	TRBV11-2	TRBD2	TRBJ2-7	TGTGCCAGCAGGGGGGGGGAGACCCCCTACGAGCAGTACTTC	CASRGGETPYEQYF
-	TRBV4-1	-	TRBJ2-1	TGCGCCAGCAGGCATATTGGTGTGGGCCGCATTGGTGAGCAGTTCTTC	CASRHIGVGRIGEQFF
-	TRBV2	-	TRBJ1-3	TGTGCCAGCAGTTATCAGGGAAATAATGGAAACACCATATATTTT	CASSYQGNNGNTIYF
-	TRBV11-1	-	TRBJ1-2	TGTGCCAGCAGCTTAAGCAATGAGGGCTATGGCTACACCTTC	CASSLSNEGYGYTF
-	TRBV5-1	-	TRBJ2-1	TGCGCCAGCAGCTTGGCCGGGGAGGTCGCAGTCTTC	CASSLAGEVAVF
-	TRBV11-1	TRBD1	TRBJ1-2	TGTGCCAGCAGCCCCCGGGACAGGGGAGGCTATGGCTACACCTTC	CASSPRDRGGYGYTF
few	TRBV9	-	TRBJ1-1	TGTGCCAGCAGCTCAGACGGGTCCCACATGAACACTGAAGCTTTCTTT	CASSSDGSHMNTEAFF
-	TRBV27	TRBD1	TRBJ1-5	TGTGCCAGCAGTTTATCAGGACAGGGGGCGCGGCCCCAGCATTTT	CASSLSGQGARPQHF
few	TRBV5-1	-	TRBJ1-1	TGCGCCAGCAGCTTAGATACAGGGACGAACACTGAAGCTTTCTTT	CASSLDTGTNTEAFF
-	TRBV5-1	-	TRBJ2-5	TGCGCCAGCAGCTTTGGACAGACTCAAGAGACCCAGTACTTC	CASSFGQTQETQYF
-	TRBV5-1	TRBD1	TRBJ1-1	TGCGCCAGCAGCCGGGGACAGGGATGGGGGACTGAAGCTTTCTTT	CASSRGQGWGTEAFF
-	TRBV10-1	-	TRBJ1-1	TGCGCCAGCAGTGACCCTGGAGGAACTGAAGCTTTCTTT	CASSDPGGTEAFF